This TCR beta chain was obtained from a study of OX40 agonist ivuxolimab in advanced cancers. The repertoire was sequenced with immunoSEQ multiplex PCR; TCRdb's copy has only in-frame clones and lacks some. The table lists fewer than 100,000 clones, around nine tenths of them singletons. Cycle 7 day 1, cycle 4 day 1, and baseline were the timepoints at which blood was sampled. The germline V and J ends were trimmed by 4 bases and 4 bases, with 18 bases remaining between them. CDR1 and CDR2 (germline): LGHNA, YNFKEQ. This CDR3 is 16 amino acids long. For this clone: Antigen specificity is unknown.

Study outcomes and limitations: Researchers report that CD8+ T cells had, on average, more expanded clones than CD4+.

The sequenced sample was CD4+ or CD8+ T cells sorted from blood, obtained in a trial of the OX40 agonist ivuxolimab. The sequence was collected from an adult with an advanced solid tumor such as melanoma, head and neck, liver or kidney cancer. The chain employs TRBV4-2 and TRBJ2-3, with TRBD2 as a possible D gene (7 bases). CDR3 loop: CASSPLVGGRADTQYF. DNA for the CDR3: TGTGCCAGCAGCCCGCTGGTGGGGGGGCGGGCAGATACGCAGTATTTT.